This TCR beta chain was identified in a study of identical twins. This clonotype appeared many times. Its antigen is undetermined. TCRdb reprocessed the 5' RACE reads with MiXCR, giving one entry per CDR3 protein. The table records approximately 210,000 distinct CDR3 sequences, over 8% of them present only once. V shed 5 bases and J shed 8 bases, with 13 bases lying between them. Germline-derived CDR1 and CDR2 are SGHAT and FQNNGV. CDR3 length: 13 residues. General study findings and limits: Researchers caution that invariant MAIT and iNKT cells could partly confound zero-insertion analyses. Conclusions rested on cross-sectional statistics rather than following the same donors.

The genes are TRBV11-2 and TRBJ2-1; D call uncertain. Sample: memory (CD45RO+) T cells sorted from blood. The clonotype comes from a woman aged 18-35 years in good health. CDR3 coding DNA: TGTGCCAGCAGCCGGAGAGGAAGCTATGAGCAGTTCTTC. It yields the protein CASSRRGSYEQFF.